The 21 T cell receptor beta chains given below trace back to one sample, sequenced in a study of T cell changes during pregnancy in multiple sclerosis (dated by TCRdb to the late 2010s). Receptor amplification or capture employed the immunoSEQ multiplex PCR assay. TCRdb's version of the immuneACCESS table is confined to in-frame rearrangements and falls short of the full clone set. An unresolved V gene accounts for under half of the shortfall where checked; the remainder is of unknown origin. The sample records 55,000 to 65,000 clones, approximately 94% of which are singletons. The leading ten clones occupy 3% to 3.5% of the sample. The sample was CD8+ T cells from peripheral blood mononuclear cells, taken in the third trimester of pregnancy. Receptors originate from a female donor with multiple sclerosis, enrolled in a pregnancy study.

This chain uses TRBV4-3 with TRBJ2-5; 14 bases line up with TRBD2. CDR1 and CDR2 (germline): LGHNA, YSLEER. V trimming: 4 bases; J trimming: 2 bases; junction bases outside the gene matches: 9. CDR3 size: 18 residues. This CDR3 reads CASSPGLAGEVSQETQYF. The DNA for the CDR3 is TGCGCCAGCAGCCCGGGACTAGCGGGGGAGGTTTCTCAAGAGACCCAGTACTTC.

The chain combines TRBV27 with TRBJ2-7; TRBD1 agrees at 9 bases. This CDR3 has 15 amino acids. The trim removed 3 bases at V and 1 base at J, leaving 4 bases unmatched. Germline V gene data show CDR1 as MNHEY and CDR2 as SMNVEV (reference sequence). The CDR3 DNA reads as TGTGCCAGCAGTTTCGCCGGGACAGGGTCCTACGAGCAGTACTTC. It translates to CASSFAGTGSYEQYF.

The CDR3, as DNA: TGCGCCAGCAGCCGTCCGGGACAGGCGTTGTATGGCTACACCTTC. This codes for CASSRPGQALYGYTF. The chain uses TRBV4-1 and TRBJ1-2, with 8 bases aligning to TRBD1. The CDR3 contains 15 residues. Germline V CDR1 and CDR2: MGHRA, YSYEKL. V gave up 4 bases and J gave up 5 bases; unmatched junction bases: 9.

This chain links TRBV18 with TRBJ2-1; 7 positions match TRBD1. V lost 1 base and J lost 7; bases outside the gene matches: 4. The CDR3 spans 14 residues. The V gene's germline CDR1 is KGHSH and CDR2 LQKENI. The CDR3 DNA is TGTGCCAGCTCACCACGACAGGGAGAAAATGAGCAGTTCTTC. Translating it yields CASSPRQGENEQFF.

The chain links TRBV5-1 to TRBJ2-6, with D perhaps TRBD2 (6 bases). Between the trimmed V and J ends, which lost 0 bases and 4 bases, there was a span of 14 bases. Germline V gene sequence: CDR1 SGHRS, CDR2 YFSETQ. The CDR3 extends over 17 amino acids. The CDR3 loop reads CASSLAWRGPGANVLTF. In DNA form, the CDR3 reads TGCGCCAGCAGCTTGGCCTGGCGGGGTCCCGGGGCCAACGTCCTGACTTTC.

The chain employs TRBV7-9 and TRBJ2-1; the D gene is possibly TRBD2 (5 bases). The CDR3 runs 16 residues. V gave up 5 bases and J gave up 0 bases, with 14 bases separating them. Germline V gene sequence: CDR1 SEHNR, CDR2 FQNEAQ (reference sequence). The CDR3 DNA is TGTGCCAGCAGCCCCAGCGGTTTAAGCTCCTACAATGAGCAGTTCTTC. Residues: CASSPSGLSSYNEQFF.

This chain links TRBV18 with TRBJ2-7, with D tentatively TRBD1 (6 bases). The length of the CDR3 is 14 residues. Germline V CDR1 and CDR2: KGHSH, LQKENI. Deletions cut 2 bases from V and 2 bases from J, with 10 bases between. The CDR3 loop reads CASSPYRAPYEQYF. CDR3 coding DNA: TGTGCCAGCTCACCATACAGGGCCCCCTACGAGCAGTACTTC.

This chain joins TRBV5-4 and TRBJ2-3; TRBD2 might be the D (6 bases). Germline CDR1 and CDR2: SGHNT and YYREEE (reference sequence). V shed 0 bases and J shed 5 bases, with 7 bases lying between them. The CDR3 spans 13 residues. The CDR3 loop reads CASSLVGGDTQYF. In DNA, the CDR3 is TGTGCCAGCAGCTTGGTGGGGGGAGATACGCAGTATTTT.

The chain links TRBV18 to TRBJ2-1, with 9 positions matching TRBD1. CDR3 length equals 15 residues. Germline CDR1 KGHSH, CDR2 LQKENI. V dropped 3 bases and J dropped 1; count of bases not matched to a gene: 1. The CDR3 here is CASSPTGGSYNEQFF. The DNA of the CDR3 is TGTGCCAGCTCACCGACAGGGGGTTCCTACAATGAGCAGTTCTTC.

The chain combines TRBV9 with TRBJ2-7; D perhaps matches TRBD2 (6 bases). The CDR3 length is 15 residues. The V and J ends lost 4 bases and 5 bases respectively, with 19 bases between them. Germline-derived CDR1 and CDR2 are SGDLS and YYNGEE. The CDR3 here is CASSLMGEGGNEQYF. The CDR3 coding sequence is TGTGCCAGCAGCCTAATGGGCGAGGGAGGAAACGAGCAGTACTTC.

The genes are TRBV4-2 and TRBJ2-1; 11 nucleotides match TRBD2. CDR1 LGHNA and CDR2 YNFKEQ come from the germline V gene. The CDR3 loop spans 16 amino acids. With 1 base clipped from V and 4 bases from J, the junction kept 3 bases outside the gene matches. The CDR3 is CASSQVTSGSYNEQFF. As DNA, the CDR3 is TGTGCCAGCAGCCAAGTTACTAGCGGGAGTTACAATGAGCAGTTCTTC.

V and J are TRBV11-1 and TRBJ1-2, with a weak D call TRBD1 (5 bases). Trimming left V 0 bases short and J 2 bases short, with 10 bases between. Germline V lookup: CDR1 SGHAT, CDR2 FQDESV (reference sequence). CDR3 length: 15 amino acids. CDR3 residues: CASSLARQNNYGYTF. The DNA for the CDR3 is TGTGCCAGCAGCTTAGCGAGACAGAACAACTATGGCTACACCTTC.

The chain joins TRBV5-6 to TRBJ1-1, with 7 bases lining up with TRBD1. CDR1 is SGHDT and CDR2 is YYEEEE in the germline V gene. With 3 bases clipped from V and 6 bases from J, the junction kept 8 bases outside the gene matches. The CDR3 totals 14 residues. The CDR3 DNA reads as TGTGCCAGCAGCTCTCAGGGGGTCGAGCCTGAAGCTTTCTTT. Translated, it gives CASSSQGVEPEAFF.

This chain joins TRBV19 and TRBJ1-1; 7 positions match TRBD1. The CDR3 runs to 17 residues. The J segment lost 0 bases and the V segment lost 6 bases, leaving 13 bases of the junction unmatched. CDR1 and CDR2 (germline): LNHDA, SQIVND (reference sequence). The CDR3: CASSPWLGGQMNTEAFF. The CDR3 DNA reads TGTGCCAGTAGCCCCTGGCTCGGGGGACAGATGAACACTGAAGCTTTCTTT.

The rearrangement links TRBV7-6 to TRBJ1-1, with 8 bases matching TRBD1. The V gene's germline CDR1 is SGHVS and CDR2 FNYEAQ. CDR3 length: 15 amino acids. V trimming: 8 bases; J trimming: 4 bases; junction bases outside the gene matches: 12. CDR3 DNA: TGTGCCAGCTCCCGTATAGGGACAGGAGGCACTGAAGCTTTCTTT. It specifies CASSRIGTGGTEAFF.

This chain joins TRBV5-4 and TRBJ1-4, with TRBD1 as a possible D gene (6 bases). CDR3 length: 16 amino acids. CDR1 and CDR2 (germline): SGHNT, YYREEE (reference sequence). Trimming took 4 bases from V and 2 from J, leaving 15 bases between them. The CDR3 spells CASSHRGRGTNEKLFF. CDR3 DNA sequence: TGTGCCAGCAGCCATCGGGGGAGGGGGACTAATGAAAAACTGTTTTTT.

The V call is TRBV7-3, the J call TRBJ2-3, with D tentatively TRBD2 (5 bases). The V end was cut by 1 base, the J end by 4 bases, with 12 bases between. CDR3 length: 15 amino acids. The germline CDR1 and CDR2 sequences are SGHTA and FQGTGA. The CDR3 is CASSLKVSGADTQYF. The CDR3 DNA follows: TGTGCCAGCAGCTTAAAAGTGTCCGGGGCAGATACGCAGTATTTT. Based on the CDR3 plus reference TRBV7-3 and TRBJ2-3, the full variable domain is GAGVSQTPSNKVTEKGKYVELRCDPISGHTALYWYRQSLGQGPEFLIYFQGTGAADDSGLPNDRFFAVRPEGSVSTLKIQRTERGDSAVYLCASSLKVSGADTQYFGPGTRLTVL.

The chain recombines TRBV7-9 with TRBJ2-1; 9 bases line up with TRBD2. The length of the CDR3 is 17 residues. Trimming removed 5 bases from V and 8 bases from J; junction bases left unmatched: 16. Per germline, CDR1 SEHNR and CDR2 FQNEAQ (reference sequence). The CDR3 DNA reads as TGTGCCAGCAGCGGGCCGACGATAGCGGGAGAGGGTGATGAGCAGTTCTTC. It translates to CASSGPTIAGEGDEQFF.

The rearrangement joins TRBV5-6 to TRBJ2-7; 9 bases line up with TRBD2. Trimming took 0 bases from V and 3 from J; bases not matched to a gene: 4. Looked up from germline, CDR1 is SGHDT and CDR2 is YYEEEE. The CDR3 extends over 15 amino acids. The CDR3: CASSLETSGNYEQYF. CDR3 DNA: TGTGCCAGCAGCTTGGAGACTAGCGGAAACTACGAGCAGTACTTC.

The chain is built from TRBV27 and TRBJ2-1; D not resolved. Trimming removed 3 bases at V and 6 bases at J, with 3 bases between. There are 11 residues in the CDR3. Germline V gives CDR1 MNHEY, CDR2 SMNVEV (reference sequence). CDR3 bases: TGTGCCAGCAGTTTTCGCAATGAGCAGTTCTTC. Residues: CASSFRNEQFF.

J is TRBJ1-2 and V is TRBV23-1; possible D gene TRBD1, 6 bases. TRBV23-1 is flagged as an ORF with uncertain function. This CDR3 contains 14 residues. V was shortened by 2 bases and J by 8 bases, with 15 bases between the two germline ends. The CDR3 DNA is TGCGCCAGCAGTCAAGTACAGGGCGGTGGCGGCTACACCTTC. Translated: CASSQVQGGGGYTF.